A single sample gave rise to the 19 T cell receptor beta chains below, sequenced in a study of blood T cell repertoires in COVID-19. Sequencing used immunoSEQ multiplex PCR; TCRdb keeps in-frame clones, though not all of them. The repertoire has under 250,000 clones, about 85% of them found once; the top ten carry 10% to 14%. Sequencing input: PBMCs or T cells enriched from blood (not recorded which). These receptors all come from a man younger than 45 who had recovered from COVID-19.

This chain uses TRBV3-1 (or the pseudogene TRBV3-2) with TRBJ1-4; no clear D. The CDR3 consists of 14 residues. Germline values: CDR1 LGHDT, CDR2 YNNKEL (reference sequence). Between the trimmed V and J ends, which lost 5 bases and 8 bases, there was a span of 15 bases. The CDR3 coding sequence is TGTGCCAGCAGCGAAGCCGGGGTAGGGGAAAAACTGTTTTTT. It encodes CASSEAGVGEKLFF.

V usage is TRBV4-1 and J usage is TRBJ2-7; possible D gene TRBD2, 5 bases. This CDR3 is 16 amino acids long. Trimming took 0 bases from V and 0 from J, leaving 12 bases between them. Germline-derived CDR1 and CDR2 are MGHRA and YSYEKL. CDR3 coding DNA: TGCGCCAGCAGCCAAGAGGGCGAGCGGAACTCCTACGAGCAGTACTTC. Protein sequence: CASSQEGERNSYEQYF.

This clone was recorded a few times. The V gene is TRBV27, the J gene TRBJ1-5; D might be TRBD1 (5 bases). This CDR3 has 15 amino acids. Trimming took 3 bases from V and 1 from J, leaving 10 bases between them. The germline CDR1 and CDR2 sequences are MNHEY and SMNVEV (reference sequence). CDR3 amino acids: CASSLSQGSNQPQHF. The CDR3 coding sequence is TGTGCCAGCAGTTTGAGTCAGGGAAGCAATCAGCCCCAGCATTTT.

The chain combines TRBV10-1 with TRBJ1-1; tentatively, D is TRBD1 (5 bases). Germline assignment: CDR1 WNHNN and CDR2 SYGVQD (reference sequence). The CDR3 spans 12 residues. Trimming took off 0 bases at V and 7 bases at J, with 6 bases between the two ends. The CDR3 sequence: CASSESGLEAFF. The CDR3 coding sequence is TGCGCCAGCAGTGAGTCGGGGCTTGAAGCTTTCTTT.

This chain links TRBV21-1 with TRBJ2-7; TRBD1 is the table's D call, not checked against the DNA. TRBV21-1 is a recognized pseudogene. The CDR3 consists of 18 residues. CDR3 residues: CASSNLVARQESSYEQYF. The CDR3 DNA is TGTGCCAGCAGCAATTTGGTTGCCCGACAGGAAAGCTCCTACGAGCAGTACTTC.

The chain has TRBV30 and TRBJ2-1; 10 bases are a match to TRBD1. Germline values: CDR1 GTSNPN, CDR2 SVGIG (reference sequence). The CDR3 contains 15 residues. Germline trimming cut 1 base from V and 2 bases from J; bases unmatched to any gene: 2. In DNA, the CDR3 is TGTGCCTGGAGTGCGGGACAGGGGCCCTACAATGAGCAGTTCTTC. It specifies CAWSAGQGPYNEQFF.

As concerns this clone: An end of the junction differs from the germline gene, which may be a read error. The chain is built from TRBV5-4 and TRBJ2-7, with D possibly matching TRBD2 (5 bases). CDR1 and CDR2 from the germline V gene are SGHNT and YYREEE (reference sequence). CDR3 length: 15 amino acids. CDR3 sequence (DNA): TGTGCCAGCAGCTTGGATGCGGGTCCCTCCCACGAGCAGTACTTC. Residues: CASSLDAGPSHEQYF.

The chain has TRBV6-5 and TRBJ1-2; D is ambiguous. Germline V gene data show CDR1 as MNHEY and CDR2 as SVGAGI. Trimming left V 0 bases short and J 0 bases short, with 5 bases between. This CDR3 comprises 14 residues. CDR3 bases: TGTGCCAGCAGTTACTCCAGAACTAACTATGGCTACACCTTC. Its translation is CASSYSRTNYGYTF.

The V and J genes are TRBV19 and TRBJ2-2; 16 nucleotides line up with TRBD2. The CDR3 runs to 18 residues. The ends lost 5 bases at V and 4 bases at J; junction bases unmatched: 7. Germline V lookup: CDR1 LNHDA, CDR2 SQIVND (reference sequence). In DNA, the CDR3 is TGTGCCAGTAGTCCGGGACTAGCGGGAGGGGGGGTCACCGGGGAGCTGTTTTTT. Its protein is CASSPGLAGGGVTGELFF.

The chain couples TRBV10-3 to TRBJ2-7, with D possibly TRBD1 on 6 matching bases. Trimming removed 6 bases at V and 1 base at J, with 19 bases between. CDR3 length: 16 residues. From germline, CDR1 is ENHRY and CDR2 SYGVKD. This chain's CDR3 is CAISSGATGYSYEQYF. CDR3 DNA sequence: TGTGCCATCAGCTCCGGGGCTACAGGGTATTCCTACGAGCAGTACTTC.

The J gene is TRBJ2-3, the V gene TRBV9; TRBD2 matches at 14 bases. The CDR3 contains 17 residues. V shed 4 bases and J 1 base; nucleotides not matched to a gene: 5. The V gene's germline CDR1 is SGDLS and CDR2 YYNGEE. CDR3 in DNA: TGTGCCAGCAGCCCGGGGACTAGCGGGGGACGCACAGATACGCAGTATTTT. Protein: CASSPGTSGGRTDTQYF.

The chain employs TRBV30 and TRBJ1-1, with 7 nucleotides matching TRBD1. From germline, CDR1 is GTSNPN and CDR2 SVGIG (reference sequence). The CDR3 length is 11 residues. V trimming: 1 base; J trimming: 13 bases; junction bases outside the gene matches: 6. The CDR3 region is CAWSGTGAGFF. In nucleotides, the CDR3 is TGTGCCTGGAGTGGAACAGGGGCAGGTTTCTTT.

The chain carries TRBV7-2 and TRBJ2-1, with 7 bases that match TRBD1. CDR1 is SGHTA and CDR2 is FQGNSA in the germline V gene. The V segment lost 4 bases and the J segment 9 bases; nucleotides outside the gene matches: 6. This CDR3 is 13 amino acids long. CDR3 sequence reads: CASSSGTVREQFF. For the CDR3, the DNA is TGTGCCAGCAGCTCAGGGACAGTACGTGAGCAGTTCTTC.

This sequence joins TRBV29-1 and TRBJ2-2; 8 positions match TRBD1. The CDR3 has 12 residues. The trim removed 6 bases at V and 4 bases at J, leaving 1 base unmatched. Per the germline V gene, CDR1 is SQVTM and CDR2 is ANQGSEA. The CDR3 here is CSVDRGTGELFF. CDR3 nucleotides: TGCAGCGTAGACAGGGGCACCGGGGAGCTGTTTTTT.

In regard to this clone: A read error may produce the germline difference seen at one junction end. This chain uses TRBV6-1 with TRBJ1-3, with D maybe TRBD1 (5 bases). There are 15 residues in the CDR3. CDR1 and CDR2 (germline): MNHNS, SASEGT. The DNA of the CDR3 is TGTGCCAGCAGGGAAGCCAACGGGGGGGTTTATACCATATATTTT. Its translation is CASREANGGVYTIYF.

The CDR3 protein is CASSPYLVNSGNTIYF. CDR3 nucleotides: TGTGCCAGCAGCCCATACCTAGTAAACTCTGGAAACACCATATATTTT. The rearrangement joins TRBV7-2 to TRBJ1-3; D is undetermined. V shed 5 bases and J shed 0 bases, with 14 bases lying between them. CDR1 SGHTA and CDR2 FQGNSA come from the germline V gene. The CDR3 is made up of 16 amino acids.

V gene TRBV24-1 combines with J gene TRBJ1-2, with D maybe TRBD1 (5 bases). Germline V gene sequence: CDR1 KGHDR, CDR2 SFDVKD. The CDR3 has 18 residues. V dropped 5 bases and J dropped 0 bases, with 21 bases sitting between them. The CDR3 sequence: CATSAHEGRAGSNYGYTF. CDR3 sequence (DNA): TGTGCCACCAGTGCTCACGAGGGGAGGGCAGGTTCTAACTATGGCTACACCTTC.

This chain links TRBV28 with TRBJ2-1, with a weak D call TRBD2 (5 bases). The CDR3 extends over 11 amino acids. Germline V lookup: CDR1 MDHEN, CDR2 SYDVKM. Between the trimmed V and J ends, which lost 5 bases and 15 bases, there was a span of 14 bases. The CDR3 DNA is TGTGCCAGCAGTGGGGTGAGGGAACCGTTCTTC. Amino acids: CASSGVREPFF. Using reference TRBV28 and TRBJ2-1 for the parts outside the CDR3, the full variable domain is DVKVTQSSRYLVKRTGEKVFLECVQDMDHENMFWYRQDPGLGLRLIYFSYDVKMKEKGDIPEGYSVSREKKERFSLILESASTNQTSMYLCASSGVREPFFGPGTRLTVL.

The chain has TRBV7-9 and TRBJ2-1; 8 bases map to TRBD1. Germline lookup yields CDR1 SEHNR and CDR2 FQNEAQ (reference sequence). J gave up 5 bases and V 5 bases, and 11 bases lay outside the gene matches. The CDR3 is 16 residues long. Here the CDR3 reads CASSDRTGTLNNEQFF. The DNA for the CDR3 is TGTGCCAGCAGCGACCGGACAGGGACCCTTAACAATGAGCAGTTCTTC.